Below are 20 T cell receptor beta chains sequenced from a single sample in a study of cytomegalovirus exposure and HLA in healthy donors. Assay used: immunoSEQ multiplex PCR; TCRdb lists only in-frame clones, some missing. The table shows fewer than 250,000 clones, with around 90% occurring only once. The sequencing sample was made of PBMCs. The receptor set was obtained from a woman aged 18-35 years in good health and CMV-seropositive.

In nucleotides, the CDR3 is TGTGCCAGCAAAGGGACTAGCGGGAGCTACGAGCAGTACTTC. Encoded protein: CASKGTSGSYEQYF. The J gene is TRBJ2-7, the V gene TRBV18; TRBD2 matches at 14 bases. Germline CDR1 KGHSH, CDR2 LQKENI. V lost 8 bases to trimming and J lost 3 bases; unmatched junction nucleotides: 3. The CDR3 consists of 14 residues.

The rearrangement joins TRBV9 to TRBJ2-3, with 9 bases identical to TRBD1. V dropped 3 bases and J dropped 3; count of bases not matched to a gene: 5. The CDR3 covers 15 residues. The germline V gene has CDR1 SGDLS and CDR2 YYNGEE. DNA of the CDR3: TGTGCCAGCAGCGCCGGGACAGGGCCGACAGATACGCAGTATTTT. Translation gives CASSAGTGPTDTQYF.

CDR3 in DNA: TGTGCCAGCAGTGCGGACAGGGGCCTCACAGATACGCAGTATTTT. Translation: CASSADRGLTDTQYF. The J gene is TRBJ2-3, the V gene TRBV25-1; 9 positions match TRBD1. Looked up from germline, CDR1 is MGHDK and CDR2 is SYGVNS. CDR3 length equals 15 residues. J was trimmed by 2 bases and V by 4 bases; bases with no gene match: 4.

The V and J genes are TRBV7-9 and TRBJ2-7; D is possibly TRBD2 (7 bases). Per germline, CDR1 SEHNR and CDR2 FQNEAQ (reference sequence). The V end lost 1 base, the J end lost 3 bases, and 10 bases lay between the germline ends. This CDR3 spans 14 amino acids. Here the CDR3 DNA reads TGTGCCAGCAGCTTAGGGGGGGGCTACTACGAGCAGTACTTC. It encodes CASSLGGGYYEQYF.

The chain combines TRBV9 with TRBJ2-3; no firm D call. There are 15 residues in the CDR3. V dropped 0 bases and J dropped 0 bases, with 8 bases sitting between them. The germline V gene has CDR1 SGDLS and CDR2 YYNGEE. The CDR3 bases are TGTGCCAGCAGCGTAGCACAGTCTAGCACAGATACGCAGTATTTT. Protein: CASSVAQSSTDTQYF.

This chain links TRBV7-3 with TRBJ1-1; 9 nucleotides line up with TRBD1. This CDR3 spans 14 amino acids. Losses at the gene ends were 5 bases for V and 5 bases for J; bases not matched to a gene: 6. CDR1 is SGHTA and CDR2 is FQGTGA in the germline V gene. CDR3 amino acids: CASSLSGQGTEAFF. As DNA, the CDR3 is TGTGCCAGCAGCCTAAGCGGACAGGGGACTGAAGCTTTCTTT.

CDR3 sequence (DNA): TGTGCCAGCAGCTCCCGACAGGGTATGAACACTGAAGCTTTCTTT. Its translation: CASSSRQGMNTEAFF. V usage is TRBV11-2 and J usage is TRBJ1-1; 7 nucleotides agree with TRBD1. Trimming removed 4 bases from V and 0 bases from J; junction bases left unmatched: 5. This CDR3 spans 15 amino acids. Germline assignment: CDR1 SGHAT and CDR2 FQNNGV.

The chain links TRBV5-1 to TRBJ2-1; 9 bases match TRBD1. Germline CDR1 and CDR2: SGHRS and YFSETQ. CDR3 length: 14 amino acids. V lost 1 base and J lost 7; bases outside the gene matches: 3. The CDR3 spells CASSLRQGGNEQFF. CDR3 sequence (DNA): TGCGCCAGCAGCTTGAGACAGGGGGGGAATGAGCAGTTCTTC.

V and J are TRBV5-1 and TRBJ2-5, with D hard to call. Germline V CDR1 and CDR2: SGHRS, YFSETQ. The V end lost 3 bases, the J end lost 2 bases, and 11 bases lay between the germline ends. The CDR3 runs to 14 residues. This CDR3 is CASSSINLQETQYF. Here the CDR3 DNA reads TGCGCCAGCAGCTCCATAAACTTGCAAGAGACCCAGTACTTC.

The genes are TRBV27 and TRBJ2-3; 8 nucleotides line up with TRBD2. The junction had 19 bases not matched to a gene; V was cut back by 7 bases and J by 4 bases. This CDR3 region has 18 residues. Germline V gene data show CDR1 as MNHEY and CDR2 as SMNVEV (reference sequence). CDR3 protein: CASTPGWVAGTRADTQYF. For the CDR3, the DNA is TGTGCCAGCACCCCCGGGTGGGTAGCGGGAACCCGGGCAGATACGCAGTATTTT.

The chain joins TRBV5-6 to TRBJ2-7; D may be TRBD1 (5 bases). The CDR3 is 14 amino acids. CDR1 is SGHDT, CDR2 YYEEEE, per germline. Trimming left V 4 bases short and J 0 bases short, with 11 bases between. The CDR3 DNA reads TGTGCCAGCAGCGGACAAGTTTTCTCCTACGAGCAGTACTTC. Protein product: CASSGQVFSYEQYF.

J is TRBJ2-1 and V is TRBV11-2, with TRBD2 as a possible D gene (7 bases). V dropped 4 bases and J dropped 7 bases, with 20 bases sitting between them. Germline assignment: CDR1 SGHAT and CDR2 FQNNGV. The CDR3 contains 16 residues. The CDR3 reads CASSSIRGGSLNEQFF. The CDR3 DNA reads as TGTGCCAGCAGCTCCATTAGGGGGGGGAGTTTGAATGAGCAGTTCTTC.

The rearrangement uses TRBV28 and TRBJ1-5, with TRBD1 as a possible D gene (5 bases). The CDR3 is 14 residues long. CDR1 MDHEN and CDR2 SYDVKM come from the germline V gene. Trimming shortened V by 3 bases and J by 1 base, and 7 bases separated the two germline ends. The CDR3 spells CASSFGGSNQPQHF. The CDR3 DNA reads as TGTGCCAGCAGTTTCGGGGGAAGCAATCAGCCCCAGCATTTT.

CDR3 DNA: TGTGCCAGCAGCCAGAGTGGGACTAAGCTTCAAGAGACCCAGTACTTC. It encodes CASSQSGTKLQETQYF. The chain links TRBV7-6 to TRBJ2-5, with 7 bases that match TRBD2. The CDR3 sequence is 16 residues long. V lost 5 bases and J lost 2; bases outside the gene matches: 11. The germline CDR1 and CDR2 sequences are SGHVS and FNYEAQ.

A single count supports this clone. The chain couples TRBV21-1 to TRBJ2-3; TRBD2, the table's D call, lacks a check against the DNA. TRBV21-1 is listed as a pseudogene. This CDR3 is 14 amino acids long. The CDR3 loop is CASRAPSGTDTQYF. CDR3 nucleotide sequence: TGTGCCAGCAGAGCCCCCAGCGGTACAGATACGCAGTATTTT.

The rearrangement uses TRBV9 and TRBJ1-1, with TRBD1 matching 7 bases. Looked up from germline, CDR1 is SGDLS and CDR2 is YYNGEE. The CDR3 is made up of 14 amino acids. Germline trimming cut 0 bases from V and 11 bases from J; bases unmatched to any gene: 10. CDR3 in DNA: TGTGCCAGCAGCGTAGTGGGGACAGCAGATATGGCTTTCTTT. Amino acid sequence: CASSVVGTADMAFF.

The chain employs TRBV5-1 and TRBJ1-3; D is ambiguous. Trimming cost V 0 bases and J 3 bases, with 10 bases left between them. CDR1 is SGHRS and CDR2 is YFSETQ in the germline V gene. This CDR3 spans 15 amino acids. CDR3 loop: CASSLGRNLGNTIYF. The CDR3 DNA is TGCGCCAGCAGCTTGGGCAGGAATCTTGGAAACACCATATATTTT.

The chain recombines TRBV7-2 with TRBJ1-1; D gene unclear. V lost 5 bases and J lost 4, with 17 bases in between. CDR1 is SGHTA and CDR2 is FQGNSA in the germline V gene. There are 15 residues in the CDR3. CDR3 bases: TGTGCCAGCAGCCCGGAGGCACGGCGGGTCACTGAAGCTTTCTTT. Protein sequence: CASSPEARRVTEAFF.

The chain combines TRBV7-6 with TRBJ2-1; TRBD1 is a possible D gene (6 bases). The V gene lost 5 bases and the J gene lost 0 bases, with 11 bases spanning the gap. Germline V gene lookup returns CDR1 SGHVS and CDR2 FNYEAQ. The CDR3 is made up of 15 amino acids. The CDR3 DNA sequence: TGTGCCAGCAGCCCCCAGGGGAGCTCCTACAATGAGCAGTTCTTC. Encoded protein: CASSPQGSSYNEQFF.

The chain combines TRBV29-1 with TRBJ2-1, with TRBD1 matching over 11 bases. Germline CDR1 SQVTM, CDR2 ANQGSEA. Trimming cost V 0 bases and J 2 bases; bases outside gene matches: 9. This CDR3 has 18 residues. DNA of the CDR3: TGCAGCGTTGAAGATCCCTGGACAGGGGGCGAGACCTACAATGAGCAGTTCTTC. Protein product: CSVEDPWTGGETYNEQFF.